Reported below is one T cell receptor (beta chain). The record originates from a study of blood T cell repertoires in COVID-19. Study background: Samples taken during acute and convalescent COVID-19 were collected in the United States, Italy and Spain.

Germline values: CDR1 SGHRS, CDR2 YFSETQ. The CDR3 extends over 14 amino acids. V lost 2 bases, J lost 6 bases, and 7 bases stayed unmatched. Authors' processing steps: Nucleated cell counts were estimated from reference gene primer amplification. Measured with immunoSEQ multiplex PCR; TCRdb has only the in-frame clones, and not every one. That table furnishes V, J and clone size, whereas the DNA furnished D and trimming. The table records around 330,000 clones, approximately 89% of them present only once. The genes are TRBV5-1 and TRBJ1-2; 7 nucleotides agree with TRBD1. The source is a woman aged 25 to 39 with COVID-19, enrolled during active disease. The specimen sequenced was peripheral blood. The CDR3 DNA is TGCGCCAGCAGCTTATCTACAGGGGCCCATGGCTACACCTTC. It translates to CASSLSTGAHGYTF.